This T cell receptor (beta chain) appears in the sequencing data of a study of CD8 T cells in ankylosing spondylitis. Study-level findings and limits: The study identified a TCR beta motif of roughly eight highly homologous variants that appeared characteristic of ankylosing spondylitis blood.

Each CDR3 protein gets one entry after TCRdb re-called the 5' RACE reads with MiXCR. The sample consists of some 450,000 distinct CDR3 sequences, 15% to 20% of them appearing once. This CDR3 is built from 16 residues. Germline values: CDR1 DFQATT, CDR2 SNEGSKA (reference sequence). Trimming took 5 bases from V and 3 from J, leaving 21 bases between them. This clonotype was observed a handful of times. Its antigen remains unknown. This TCR was sampled from a male donor with ankylosing spondylitis. V usage is TRBV20-1 and J usage is TRBJ2-3; D may be TRBD2 (7 bases). The specimen sequenced was blood, either unsorted or a sorted T cell fraction (not recorded which). CDR3 coding DNA: TGCAGTGCTGGCCCGACTAGCAGGGGAGCTACAGATACGCAGTATTTT. Protein sequence: CSAGPTSRGATDTQYF.